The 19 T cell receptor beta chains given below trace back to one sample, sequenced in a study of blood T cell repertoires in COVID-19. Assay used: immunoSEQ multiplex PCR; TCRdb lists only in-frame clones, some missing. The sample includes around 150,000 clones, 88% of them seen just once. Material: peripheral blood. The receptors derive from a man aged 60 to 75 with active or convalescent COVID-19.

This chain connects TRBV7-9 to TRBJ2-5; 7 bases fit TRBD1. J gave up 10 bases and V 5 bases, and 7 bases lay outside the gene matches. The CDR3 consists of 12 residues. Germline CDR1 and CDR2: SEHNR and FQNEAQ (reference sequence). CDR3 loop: CASSPTGDHQYF. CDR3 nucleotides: TGTGCCAGCAGCCCCACAGGGGACCACCAGTACTTC.

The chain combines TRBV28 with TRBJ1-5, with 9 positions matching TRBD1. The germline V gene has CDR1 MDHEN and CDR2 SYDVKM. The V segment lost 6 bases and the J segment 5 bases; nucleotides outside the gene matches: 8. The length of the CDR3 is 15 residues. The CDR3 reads CASRTGGTAYQPQHF. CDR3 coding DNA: TGTGCCAGCAGGACAGGGGGGACAGCTTATCAGCCCCAGCATTTT.

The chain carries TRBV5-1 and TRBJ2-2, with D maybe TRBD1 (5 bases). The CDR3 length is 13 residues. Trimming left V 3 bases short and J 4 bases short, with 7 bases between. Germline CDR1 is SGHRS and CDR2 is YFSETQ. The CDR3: CASSWGGTGELFF. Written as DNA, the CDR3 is TGCGCCAGCAGCTGGGGCGGCACCGGGGAGCTGTTTTTT.

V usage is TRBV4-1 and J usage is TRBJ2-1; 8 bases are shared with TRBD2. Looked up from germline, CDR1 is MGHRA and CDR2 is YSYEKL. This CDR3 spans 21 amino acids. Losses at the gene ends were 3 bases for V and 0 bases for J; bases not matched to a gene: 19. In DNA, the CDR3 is TGCGCCAGCAGCCACCCCAGCGGGATTAGGCGGGAGGTCAACTCCTACAATGAGCAGTTCTTC. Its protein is CASSHPSGIRREVNSYNEQFF.

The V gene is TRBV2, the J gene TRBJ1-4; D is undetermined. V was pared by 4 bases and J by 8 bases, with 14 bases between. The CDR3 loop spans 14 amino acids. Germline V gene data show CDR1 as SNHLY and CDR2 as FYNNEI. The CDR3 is CASSGGGSNEKLFF. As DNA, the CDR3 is TGTGCCAGCAGTGGGGGAGGGTCCAACGAAAAACTGTTTTTT. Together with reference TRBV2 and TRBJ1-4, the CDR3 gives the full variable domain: EPEVTQTPSHQVTQMGQEVILRCVPISNHLYFYWYRQILGQKVEFLVSFYNNEISEKSEIFDDQFSVERPDGSNFTLKIRSTKLEDSAMYFCASSGGGSNEKLFFGSGTQLSVL.

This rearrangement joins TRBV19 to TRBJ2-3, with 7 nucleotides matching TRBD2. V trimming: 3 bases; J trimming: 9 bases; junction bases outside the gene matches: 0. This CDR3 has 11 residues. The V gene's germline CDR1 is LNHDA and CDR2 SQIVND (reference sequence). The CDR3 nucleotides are TGTGCCAGTAGTATGCGGGGGACGCAGTATTTT. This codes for CASSMRGTQYF.

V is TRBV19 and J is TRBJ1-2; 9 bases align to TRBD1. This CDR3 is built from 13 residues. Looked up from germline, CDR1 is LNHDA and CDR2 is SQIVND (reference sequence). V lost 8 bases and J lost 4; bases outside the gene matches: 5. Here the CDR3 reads CASSRQGVYGYTF. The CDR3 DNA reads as TGTGCCAGTTCCCGACAGGGGGTCTATGGCTACACCTTC.

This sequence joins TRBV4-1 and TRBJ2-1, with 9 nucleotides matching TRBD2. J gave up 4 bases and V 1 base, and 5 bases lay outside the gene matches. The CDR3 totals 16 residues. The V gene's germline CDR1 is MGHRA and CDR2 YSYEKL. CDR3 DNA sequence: TGCGCCAGCAGCCAAGGTTTAGCGGGGGCTTACAATGAGCAGTTCTTC. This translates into CASSQGLAGAYNEQFF.

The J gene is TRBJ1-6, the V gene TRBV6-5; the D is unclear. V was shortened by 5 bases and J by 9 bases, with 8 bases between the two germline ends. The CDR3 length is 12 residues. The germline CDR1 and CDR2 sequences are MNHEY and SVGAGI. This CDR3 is CASSTAGSPLHF. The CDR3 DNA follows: TGTGCCAGCAGTACCGCCGGTTCACCCCTCCACTTT.

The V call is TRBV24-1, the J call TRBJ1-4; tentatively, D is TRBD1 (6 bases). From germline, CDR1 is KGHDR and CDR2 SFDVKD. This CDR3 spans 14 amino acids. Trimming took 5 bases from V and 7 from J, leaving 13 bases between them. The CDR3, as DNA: TGTGCCACCAGTGGGGACACCCAAGGTGAAAAACTGTTTTTT. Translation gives CATSGDTQGEKLFF.

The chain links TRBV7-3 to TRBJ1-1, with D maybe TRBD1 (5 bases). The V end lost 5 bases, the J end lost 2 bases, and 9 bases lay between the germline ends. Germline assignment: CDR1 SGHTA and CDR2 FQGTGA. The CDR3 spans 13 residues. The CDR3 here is CASSPGGNTEAFF. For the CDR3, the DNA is TGTGCCAGCAGCCCCGGGGGTAACACTGAAGCTTTCTTT. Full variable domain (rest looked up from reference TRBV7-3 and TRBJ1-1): GAGVSQTPSNKVTEKGKYVELRCDPISGHTALYWYRQSLGQGPEFLIYFQGTGAADDSGLPNDRFFAVRPEGSVSTLKIQRTERGDSAVYLCASSPGGNTEAFFGQGTRLTVV.

CDR3 sequence: CASSLRTGGNTGELFF. The CDR3 coding sequence is TGTGCCAGCTCACTTCGGACAGGGGGCAACACCGGGGAGCTGTTTTTT. The chain carries TRBV18 and TRBJ2-2; 11 bases are a match to TRBD1. Trimming removed 4 bases from V and 2 bases from J; junction bases left unmatched: 3. Germline V gene sequence: CDR1 KGHSH, CDR2 LQKENI. CDR3 length: 16 amino acids.

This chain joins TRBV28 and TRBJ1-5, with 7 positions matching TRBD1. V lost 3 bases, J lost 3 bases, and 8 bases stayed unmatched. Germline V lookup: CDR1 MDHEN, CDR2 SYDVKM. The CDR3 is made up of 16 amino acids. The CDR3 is CASSFRGGPINQPQHF. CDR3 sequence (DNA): TGTGCCAGCAGTTTTAGAGGGGGCCCCATCAATCAGCCCCAGCATTTT. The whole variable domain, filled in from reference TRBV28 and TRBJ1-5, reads DVKVTQSSRYLVKRTGEKVFLECVQDMDHENMFWYRQDPGLGLRLIYFSYDVKMKEKGDIPEGYSVSREKKERFSLILESASTNQTSMYLCASSFRGGPINQPQHFGDGTRLSIL.

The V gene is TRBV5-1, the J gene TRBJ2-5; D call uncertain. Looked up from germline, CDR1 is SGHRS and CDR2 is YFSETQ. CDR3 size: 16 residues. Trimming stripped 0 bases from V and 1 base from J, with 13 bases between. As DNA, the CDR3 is TGCGCCAGCAGCTTGGCCCCTGAGGTGGTCCAAGAGACCCAGTACTTC. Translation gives CASSLAPEVVQETQYF.

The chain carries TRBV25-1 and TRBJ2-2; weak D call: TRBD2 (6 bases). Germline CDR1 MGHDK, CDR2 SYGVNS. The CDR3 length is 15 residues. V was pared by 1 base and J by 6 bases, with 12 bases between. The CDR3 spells CASSEWGGIAGELFF. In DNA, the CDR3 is TGTGCCAGCAGTGAATGGGGCGGGATCGCCGGGGAGCTGTTTTTT.

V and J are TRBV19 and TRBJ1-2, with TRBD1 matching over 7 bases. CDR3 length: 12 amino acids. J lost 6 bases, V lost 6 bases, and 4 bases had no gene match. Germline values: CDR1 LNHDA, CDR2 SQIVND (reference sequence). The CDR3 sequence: CASRKQGNGYTF. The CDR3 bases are TGTGCCAGTAGAAAACAGGGGAATGGCTACACCTTC. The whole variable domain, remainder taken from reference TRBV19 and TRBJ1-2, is DGGITQSPKYLFRKEGQNVTLSCEQNLNHDAMYWYRQDPGQGLRLIYYSQIVNDFQKGDIAEGYSVSREKKESFPLTVTSAQKNPTAFYLCASRKQGNGYTFGSGTRLTVV.

Here the CDR3 reads CAISGTGITEAFF. The DNA for the CDR3 is TGTGCCATCAGTGGGACAGGGATCACTGAAGCTTTCTTT. V and J are TRBV10-3 and TRBJ1-1, with TRBD1 matching 8 bases. V lost 4 bases and J lost 4; bases outside the gene matches: 2. The CDR3 loop spans 13 amino acids. Germline CDR1 and CDR2: ENHRY and SYGVKD.

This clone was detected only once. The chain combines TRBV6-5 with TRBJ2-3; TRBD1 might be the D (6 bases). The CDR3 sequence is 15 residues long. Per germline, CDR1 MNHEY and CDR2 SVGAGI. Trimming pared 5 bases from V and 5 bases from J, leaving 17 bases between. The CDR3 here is CASSPGPRGGDTQYF. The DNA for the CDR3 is TGTGCCAGCAGTCCGGGACCTAGAGGGGGAGATACGCAGTATTTT.

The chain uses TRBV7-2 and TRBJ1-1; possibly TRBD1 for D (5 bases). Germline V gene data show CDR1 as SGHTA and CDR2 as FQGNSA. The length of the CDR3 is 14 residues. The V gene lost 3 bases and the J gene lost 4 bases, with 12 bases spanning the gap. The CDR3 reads CASSFAGWATEAFF. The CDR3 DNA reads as TGTGCCAGCAGCTTCGCAGGGTGGGCCACTGAAGCTTTCTTT.